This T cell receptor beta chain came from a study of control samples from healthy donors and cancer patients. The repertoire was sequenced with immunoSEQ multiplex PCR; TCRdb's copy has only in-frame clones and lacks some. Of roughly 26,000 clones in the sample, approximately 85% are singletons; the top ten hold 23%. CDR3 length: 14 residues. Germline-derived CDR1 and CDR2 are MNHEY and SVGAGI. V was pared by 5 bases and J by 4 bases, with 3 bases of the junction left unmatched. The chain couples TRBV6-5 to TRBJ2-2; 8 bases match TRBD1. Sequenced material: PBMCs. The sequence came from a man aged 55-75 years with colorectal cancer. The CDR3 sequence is CASSRDRSTGELFF. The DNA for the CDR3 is TGTGCCAGCAGTCGGGACAGGTCCACCGGGGAGCTGTTTTTT.